This TCR beta chain was identified in a study of blood T cells in healthy people across ages. General observations from the study: Compared with aged donors, long-lived donors showed fewer expanded clones, suggesting selection.

This clonotype has ten or more counts. No antigen is known for it. A second PCR, run for about 6 to 12 cycles, used a sample-barcoded 5' primer plus a J-beta primer mix. TCRdb re-called the 5' RACE reads with MiXCR, one entry per CDR3 protein. Of about 1.5 million distinct CDR3 sequences listed, less than 45% were seen once; the top ten hold more than 4%. Trimming stripped 2 bases from V and 7 bases from J, with 6 bases between. Germline CDR1 and CDR2: ENHRY and SYGVKD. The CDR3 length is 12 residues. The chain couples TRBV10-3 to TRBJ2-1; the D is unclear. The sequenced material came from blood. The sequence was collected from a woman aged 18 to 35 in good health. CDR3 sequence reads: CAISEQSNEQFF. The CDR3 nucleotides read TGTGCCATCAGTGAGCAGAGTAATGAGCAGTTCTTC.